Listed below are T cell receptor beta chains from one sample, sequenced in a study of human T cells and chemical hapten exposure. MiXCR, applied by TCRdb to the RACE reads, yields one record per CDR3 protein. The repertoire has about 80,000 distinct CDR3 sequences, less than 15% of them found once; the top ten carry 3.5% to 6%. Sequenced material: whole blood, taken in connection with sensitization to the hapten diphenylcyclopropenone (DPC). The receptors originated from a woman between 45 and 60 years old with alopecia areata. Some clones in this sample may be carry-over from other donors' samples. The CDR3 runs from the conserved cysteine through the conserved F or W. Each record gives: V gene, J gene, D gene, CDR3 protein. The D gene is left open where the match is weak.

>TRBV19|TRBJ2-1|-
CATLGASQGGGSYNEQFF
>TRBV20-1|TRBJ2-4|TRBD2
CSARDRVSGGAKNIQYF
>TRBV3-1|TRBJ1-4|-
CASSQPGTIYGKLFF
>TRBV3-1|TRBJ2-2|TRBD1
CASSQDDRGLGGELFF
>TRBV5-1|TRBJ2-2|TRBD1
CASSLGNRDRRAGELFF
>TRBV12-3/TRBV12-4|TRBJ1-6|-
CASSLSNSPLHF
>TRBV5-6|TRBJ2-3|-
CASSSGQKLLYF
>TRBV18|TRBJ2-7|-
CASSPNTGREQYF
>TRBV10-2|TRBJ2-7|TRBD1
CASSVTGGHEQYF
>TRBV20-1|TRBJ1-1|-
CSARAGSLAFF
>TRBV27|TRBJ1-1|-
CASSTGTRNTEAFF
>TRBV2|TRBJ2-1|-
CASRLSMNEQFF
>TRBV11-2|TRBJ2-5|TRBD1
CASSFDRALGTQYF
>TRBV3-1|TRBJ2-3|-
CASSQWRVTDTQYF
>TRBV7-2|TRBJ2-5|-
CASSLVGLRETQYF
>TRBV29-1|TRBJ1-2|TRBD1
CSGATGGVHGYTF
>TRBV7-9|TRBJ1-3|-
CASSPMMGSSGNTIYF
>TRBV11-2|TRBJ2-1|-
CASSLGVLATYNEQFF
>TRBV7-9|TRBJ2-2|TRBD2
CASSAASGTNTGELFF
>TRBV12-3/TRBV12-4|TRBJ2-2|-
CASSFGGITGELFF
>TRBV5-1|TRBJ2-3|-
CASSPQNSRTDTQYF
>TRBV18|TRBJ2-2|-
CASSPGAGNTGELFF
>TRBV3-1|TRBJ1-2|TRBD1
CASTLGQNGYTF
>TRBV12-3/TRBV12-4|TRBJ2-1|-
CASSSWLADNEQFF
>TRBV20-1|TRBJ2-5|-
CSARVAEETQYF
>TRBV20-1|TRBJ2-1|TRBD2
CSASRTSGPYNEQFF